These 13 T cell receptor beta chains were all obtained from the same sample, sequenced in a study of beta chain features in type 1 diabetes listed by TCRdb under 2018. The study at large found these results: A moderate but significant shortening of TCRB CDR3 length was observed in type 1 diabetes patients in all four CD4+ subsets.

Library preparation used the immunoSEQ multiplex PCR assay. The entire isolated RNA was reverse transcribed using the High Capacity cDNA Reverse Transcription Kit, and thus expressed TCRB transcripts were sequenced. TCRdb mirrors the immuneACCESS table, restricted to in-frame sequences. Some clones are absent from its copies; in checked studies, under half trace to an unresolved V gene, and the reason for the others is unknown. Within this sample are 200,000 to 300,000 clones, with around 21% of them counted one time only. The top ten constitute 0.028% of the sample. No antigens are known for them. The sample taken for sequencing was naive CD4+ T cells from blood. The label giving this sample's cell subset or site can be read as: true naive CD4+ T cells. The receptors here all came from a woman in her thirties or forties with type 1 diabetes.

The chain couples TRBV11-2 to TRBJ2-5, with TRBD2 as a possible D gene (6 bases). Per the germline V gene, CDR1 is SGHAT and CDR2 is FQNNGV. This CDR3 is built from 16 residues. V lost 4 bases and J 3 bases, leaving 18 bases between the germline ends. CDR3 sequence: CASSWPEGSGKETQYF. The CDR3 region has the DNA TGTGCCAGCAGCTGGCCCGAGGGTAGCGGCAAAGAGACCCAGTACTTC. Based on the CDR3 plus reference TRBV11-2 and TRBJ2-5, the full variable domain is EAGVAQSPRYKIIEKRQSVAFWCNPISGHATLYWYQQILGQGPKLLIQFQNNGVVDDSQLPKDRFSAERLKGVDSTLKIQPAKLEDSAVYLCASSWPEGSGKETQYFGPGTRLLVL.

This clone has just a few counts. The V call is TRBV10-3, the J call TRBJ2-3; weak D call: TRBD2 (5 bases). Germline CDR1 ENHRY, CDR2 SYGVKD. The CDR3 contains 14 residues. The CDR3 nucleotides are TGTGCTATCCACGGGGAGATCAGTCGGGATACGCAGTATTTT. Translating it yields CAIHGEISRDTQYF.

The chain recombines TRBV6-5 with TRBJ1-1; no definite D call. The CDR3 length is 13 residues. The V end was cut by 4 bases, the J end by 7 bases, with 13 bases between. Germline lookup yields CDR1 MNHEY and CDR2 SVGAGI. The CDR3 protein is CASSSPPRGEAFF. For the CDR3, the DNA is TGTGCCAGCAGTTCCCCTCCGCGGGGTGAAGCTTTCTTT.

The chain links TRBV11-1 to TRBJ2-3; 8 bases agree with TRBD1. The germline V gene has CDR1 SGHAT and CDR2 FQDESV (reference sequence). CDR3 length: 17 amino acids. After removal of 2 bases from V and 4 bases from J, the junction contained 11 bases not matched to a gene. CDR3 sequence: CASSLFRTGMQADTQYF. In nucleotides, the CDR3 is TGTGCCAGCAGCTTATTCCGGACAGGGATGCAGGCAGATACGCAGTATTTT.

The V call is TRBV28, the J call TRBJ2-2; D remains unclear. Trimming cost V 6 bases and J 3 bases, with 5 bases left between them. Per the germline V gene, CDR1 is MDHEN and CDR2 is SYDVKM. The length of the CDR3 is 12 residues. CDR3 loop: CASSLYTGELFF. The CDR3 DNA is TGTGCCAGCAGCCTCTACACCGGGGAGCTGTTTTTT.

This clone has a handful of counts. The chain couples TRBV9 to TRBJ2-1; TRBD1 agrees at 9 bases. J was trimmed by 4 bases and V by 0 bases; bases with no gene match: 8. The CDR3 has 17 residues. Germline V lookup: CDR1 SGDLS, CDR2 YYNGEE. The CDR3 region has the DNA TGTGCCAGCAGCGTAGGGCTCGGGGGACAGGGATACAATGAGCAGTTCTTC. It yields the protein CASSVGLGGQGYNEQFF.

The chain combines TRBV14 with TRBJ2-5; 8 nucleotides match TRBD1. Germline V gene sequence: CDR1 SGHDN, CDR2 FVKESK. Unmatched junction bases numbered 12, after V lost 4 bases and J lost 5 bases. This CDR3 spans 16 amino acids. The CDR3 coding sequence is TGTGCCAGCAGCCCCTGGTGGCAGGGGGCGGAGGAGACCCAGTACTTC. Translated, it gives CASSPWWQGAEETQYF.

Only a few counts were recorded for this clone. The gene calls are TRBV7-9 and TRBJ2-5; 9 positions agree with TRBD2. This CDR3 has 15 residues. J gave up 2 bases and V 5 bases, and 6 bases lay outside the gene matches. Germline CDR1 reads SEHNR; CDR2 reads FQNEAQ (reference sequence). This CDR3 is CASSSRLAVQETQYF. The CDR3 DNA sequence: TGTGCCAGCAGCAGTAGACTAGCGGTACAAGAGACCCAGTACTTC.

The V and J genes are TRBV15 and TRBJ2-5; tentative D call: TRBD2 (6 bases). Germline lookup yields CDR1 LNHNV and CDR2 YYDKDF (reference sequence). The CDR3 has 14 residues. Trimming removed 0 bases at V and 5 bases at J, with 10 bases between. The CDR3, as DNA: TGTGCCACCAGCAGAGATACCGGGGGTGAGACCCAGTACTTC. It codes for CATSRDTGGETQYF.

The J gene is TRBJ1-4, the V gene TRBV25-1; D unclear. This CDR3 comprises 13 residues. Trimming removed 6 bases from V and 7 bases from J, with 12 bases in between. The germline V gene encodes CDR1 MGHDK and CDR2 SYGVNS. CDR3 residues: CASRNRPGEKLFF. In DNA form, the CDR3 reads TGTGCCAGCAGAAACCGACCGGGTGAAAAACTGTTTTTT.

The chain is built from TRBV30 and TRBJ1-5, with D tentatively TRBD1 (5 bases). V was cut by 0 bases and J by 3 bases, with 12 bases left in between. The CDR3 is made up of 15 amino acids. Germline values: CDR1 GTSNPN, CDR2 SVGIG (reference sequence). Here the CDR3 DNA reads TGTGCCTGGAGTGTACCGGGGGTCCTCAATCAGCCCCAGCATTTT. Its translation is CAWSVPGVLNQPQHF.

Only a few counts were recorded for this clone. The V call is TRBV7-9, the J call TRBJ2-1; unclear D gene. Germline values: CDR1 SEHNR, CDR2 FQNEAQ (reference sequence). The length of the CDR3 is 13 residues. Trimming left V 5 bases short and J 6 bases short, with 11 bases between. This CDR3 is CASSILLINEQFF. CDR3 DNA: TGTGCCAGCAGCATCCTATTAATCAATGAGCAGTTCTTC.

This chain connects TRBV4-2 to TRBJ1-2, with D possibly matching TRBD1 (6 bases). V lost 3 bases and J lost 5, with 13 bases in between. Germline V gives CDR1 LGHNA, CDR2 YNFKEQ. The CDR3 totals 14 residues. The CDR3 reads CASSQPGAEYGYTF. The CDR3, as DNA: TGTGCCAGCAGCCAGCCAGGGGCGGAGTATGGCTACACCTTC.